The 19 T cell receptor beta chains in this list originate from one sample, sequenced in a study of T cell responses to AZD1222 COVID-19 vaccine. Measured with immunoSEQ multiplex PCR; TCRdb has only the in-frame clones, and not every one. Among fewer than 200,000 clones listed, roughly nine tenths were seen once. Sample: peripheral blood, taken on day 0 of AZD1222 vaccination. These TCRs come from an adult in good health.

J is TRBJ1-2 and V is TRBV19, with 8 bases identical to TRBD1. Germline trimming cut 5 bases from V and 7 bases from J; bases unmatched to any gene: 9. Germline V lookup: CDR1 LNHDA, CDR2 SQIVND (reference sequence). The CDR3 length is 14 residues. The CDR3 DNA reads as TGTGCCAGTAGTTCGGGCAGGGGGCAGAGTGGCTACACCTTC. Its translation is CASSSGRGQSGYTF.

This rearrangement joins TRBV7-8 to TRBJ1-2; tentative D call: TRBD1 (5 bases). Germline V gene lookup returns CDR1 SGHVS and CDR2 FQNEAQ. V was pared by 2 bases and J by 6 bases, with 19 bases between. The CDR3 is made up of 16 amino acids. CDR3 in DNA: TGTGCCAGCAGCTTAACGGGGACGTCCCCTGGCCATGGCTACACCTTC. Amino acids: CASSLTGTSPGHGYTF.

For this clone: Germline and junction disagree at one end, which may indicate a read error. The CDR3 nucleotides are TGTGCCAGCAGTGACTCGGGGGGCACCACCGGGGAGCTGTTTTTT. It encodes CASSDSGGTTGELFF. The chain carries TRBV6-5 and TRBJ2-2; a possible D gene is TRBD2 (7 bases). In germline, CDR1 is MNHEY, CDR2 SVGAGI. This CDR3 is built from 15 residues.

The chain couples TRBV9 to TRBJ2-3; D not certain. The length of the CDR3 is 16 residues. Germline V gene data show CDR1 as SGDLS and CDR2 as YYNGEE. Trimming took off 1 base at V and 0 bases at J, with 12 bases between the two ends. DNA for the CDR3: TGTGCCAGCAGCGTATCCCCGACAATTAGCACAGATACGCAGTATTTT. Amino acids: CASSVSPTISTDTQYF.

The genes are TRBV27 and TRBJ2-5; 7 bases agree with TRBD1. Trimming took 2 bases from V and 5 from J; bases not matched to a gene: 11. Germline CDR1 is MNHEY and CDR2 is SMNVEV (reference sequence). The CDR3 has 16 amino acids. The CDR3 here is CASSLGPGTAGETQYF. CDR3 sequence (DNA): TGTGCCAGCAGTTTAGGACCCGGGACAGCCGGGGAGACCCAGTACTTC.

The chain carries TRBV6-1 and TRBJ1-6; 8 bases agree with TRBD1. The CDR3 spans 14 residues. J gave up 7 bases and V 1 base, and 0 bases lay outside the gene matches. CDR1 is MNHNS, CDR2 SASEGT, per germline. The CDR3 loop is CASSEGQGNSPLHF. The CDR3 DNA sequence: TGTGCCAGCAGTGAAGGACAGGGGAATTCACCCCTCCACTTT.

The chain carries TRBV5-4 and TRBJ2-2; 10 bases are a match to TRBD2. Trimming took 10 bases from V and 1 from J; bases not matched to a gene: 7. CDR3 length equals 15 residues. The V gene's germline CDR1 is SGHNT and CDR2 YYREEE (reference sequence). The CDR3 sequence is CAVGASGGNTGELFF. The CDR3 DNA follows: TGTGCCGTAGGGGCTAGCGGGGGGAACACCGGGGAGCTGTTTTTT.

The chain has TRBV5-1 and TRBJ1-3; no firm D call. The V and J ends lost 4 bases and 4 bases respectively, with 9 bases between them. CDR1 is SGHRS, CDR2 YFSETQ, per germline. CDR3 size: 13 residues. CDR3: CASSAHNGNTIYF. CDR3 bases: TGCGCCAGCAGCGCCCACAACGGAAACACCATATATTTT. The full variable domain, its missing parts supplied by reference TRBV5-1 and TRBJ1-3, is KAGVTQTPRYLIKTRGQQVTLSCSPISGHRSVSWYQQTPGQGLQFLFEYFSETQRNKGNFPGRFSGRQFSNSRSEMNVSTLELGDSALYLCASSAHNGNTIYFGEGSWLTVV.

The genes are TRBV28 and TRBJ1-5; D may be TRBD1 (6 bases). With 6 bases removed from V and 6 bases from J, the gap between germline ends came to 21 bases. CDR1 and CDR2 (germline): MDHEN, SYDVKM. CDR3 length equals 16 residues. CDR3 region: CASSSTGSVYGQPQHF. The CDR3 DNA reads TGTGCCAGCAGCTCCACAGGGAGTGTATACGGTCAGCCCCAGCATTTT.

This chain uses TRBV12-3 or TRBV12-4 with TRBJ2-1, with a tentative D call TRBD1 (5 bases). CDR3 length: 13 residues. V was clipped by 5 bases and J by 9 bases, with 14 bases between them. This chain's CDR3 is CASSALQVPEQFF. CDR3 DNA: TGTGCCAGCAGTGCCTTACAGGTCCCTGAGCAGTTCTTC.

This CDR3 is CASKPGDVGSPLHF. CDR3 bases: TGTGCCAGCAAACCGGGGGACGTCGGTTCACCCCTCCACTTT. The chain has TRBV6-5 and TRBJ1-6; perhaps TRBD1 as D (5 bases). V shed 7 bases and J shed 9 bases, with 16 bases lying between them. The germline V gene has CDR1 MNHEY and CDR2 SVGAGI. The CDR3 sequence is 14 residues long.

This clone was found once. V and J are TRBV5-4 and TRBJ2-3, with D tentatively TRBD1 or TRBD2 (6 bases each). The CDR3 length is 13 residues. The V end lost 4 bases, the J end lost 3 bases, and 9 bases lay between the germline ends. Germline CDR1 and CDR2: SGHNT and YYREEE (reference sequence). The CDR3 coding sequence is TGTGCCAGCAGCGGAGGGGGGACAGATACGCAGTATTTT. Amino acids: CASSGGGTDTQYF.

The rearrangement uses TRBV9 and TRBJ2-1, with a tentative D call TRBD1 (5 bases). Trimming removed 4 bases from V and 0 bases from J, with 14 bases in between. The CDR3 is 16 amino acids. The germline gives CDR1 SGDLS, CDR2 YYNGEE. CDR3 in amino acids: CASSLHRNSSYNEQFF. The CDR3 nucleotides read TGTGCCAGCAGCCTCCACAGGAATAGCTCCTACAATGAGCAGTTCTTC.

The genes are TRBV12-3 or TRBV12-4 and TRBJ1-1; TRBD1 might be the D (5 bases). The V end lost 3 bases, the J end lost 10 bases, and 12 bases lay between the germline ends. The CDR3 contains 12 residues. CDR3: CASSFISGLAFF. CDR3 DNA: TGTGCCAGCAGTTTCATCTCGGGGCTAGCTTTCTTT.

With respect to this clone: One junction end disagrees with the germline gene, perhaps due to a read error. The chain carries TRBV7-7 and TRBJ2-3; D gene ambiguous. Per the germline V gene, CDR1 is SSHAT and CDR2 is FNYEAQ (reference sequence). The CDR3 has 15 residues. CDR3 amino acids: CASSLGSGSTDTQYF. CDR3 in DNA: TGTGCTAGCAGCTTAGGGTCAGGTAGCACAGATACGCAGTATTTT.

This clone was found once. The chain joins TRBV19 to TRBJ2-3; no firm D call. V was cut by 4 bases and J by 7 bases, with 15 bases left in between. CDR1 and CDR2 (germline): LNHDA, SQIVND (reference sequence). The CDR3 covers 14 residues. The CDR3 region is CASSTTRQAHTQYF. The CDR3 nucleotides are TGTGCCAGTAGTACTACGCGCCAAGCCCATACGCAGTATTTT.

The chain uses TRBV4-1 and TRBJ1-5; D unclear. V lost 3 bases and J lost 5, with 8 bases in between. The CDR3 consists of 13 residues. CDR1 MGHRA and CDR2 YSYEKL come from the germline V gene. Here the CDR3 DNA reads TGCGCCAGCAGCCAGTCAGAGTATCAGCCCCAGCATTTT. This translates into CASSQSEYQPQHF.

This clone occurred many times. The chain employs TRBV5-4 and TRBJ2-7; 10 nucleotides match TRBD2. This CDR3 has 16 residues. CDR1 is SGHNT, CDR2 YYREEE, per germline (reference sequence). V lost 0 bases to trimming and J lost 2 bases; unmatched junction nucleotides: 5. The CDR3 DNA is TGTGCCAGCAGCTTGGCCGGGAGCGGGAGGGCCTACGAGCAGTACTTC. This encodes CASSLAGSGRAYEQYF. The entire variable domain, with the rest obtained from reference TRBV5-4 and TRBJ2-7, is as follows: ETGVTQSPTHLIKTRGQQVTLRCSSQSGHNTVSWYQQALGQGPQFIFQYYREEENGRGNFPPRFSGLQFPNYSSELNVNALELDDSALYLCASSLAGSGRAYEQYFGPGTRLTVT.

The V gene is TRBV6-4, the J gene TRBJ1-6; possible D gene TRBD1, 5 bases. The V gene lost 4 bases and the J gene lost 6 bases, with 10 bases spanning the gap. This CDR3 region has 14 residues. Germline values: CDR1 MRHNA, CDR2 SNTAGT. CDR3 amino acids: CASSAGLGNSPLHF. CDR3 nucleotides: TGTGCCAGCAGTGCAGGGCTCGGTAATTCACCCCTCCACTTT.